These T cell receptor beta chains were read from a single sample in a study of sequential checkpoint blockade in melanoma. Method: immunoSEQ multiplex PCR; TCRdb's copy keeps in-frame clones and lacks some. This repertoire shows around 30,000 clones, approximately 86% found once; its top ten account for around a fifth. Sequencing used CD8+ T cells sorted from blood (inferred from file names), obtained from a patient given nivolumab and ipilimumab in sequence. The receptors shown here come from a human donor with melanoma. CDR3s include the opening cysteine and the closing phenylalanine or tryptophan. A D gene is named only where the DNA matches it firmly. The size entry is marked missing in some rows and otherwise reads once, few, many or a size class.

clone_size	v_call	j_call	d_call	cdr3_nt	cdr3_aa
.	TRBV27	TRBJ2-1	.	TGTGCCAGCAGTTTTCCGGCGGCCTTAAGTAACAATGAGCAGTTCTTC	CASSFPAALSNNEQFF
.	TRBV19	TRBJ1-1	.	TGTGCCAGTAGTATAGAGACGTGGGGGGGAACGAACACTGAAGCTTTCTTT	CASSIETWGGTNTEAFF
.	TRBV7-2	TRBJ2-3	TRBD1	TGTGCCAGCAGCTTATGGACAGGCGCAGATACGCAGTATTTT	CASSLWTGADTQYF
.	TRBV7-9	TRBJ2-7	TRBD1	TGTGCCAGCAGCCACGAGACAGGGGGCGATCGCTACGAGCAGTACTTC	CASSHETGGDRYEQYF
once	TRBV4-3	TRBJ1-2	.	TGCGCCAGCAGCCAAGTTGAAGGACACTACTATGGCTACACCTTC	CASSQVEGHYYGYTF
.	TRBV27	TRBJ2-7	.	TGTGCCAGCAGTTCCCTAGACAGTTACGAGCAGTACTTC	CASSSLDSYEQYF
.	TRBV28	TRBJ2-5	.	TGTGCCAGCACTCCCCCAGCGGCCGGGGAGACCCAGTACTTC	CASTPPAAGETQYF
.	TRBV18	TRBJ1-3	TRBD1	TGTGCCAGCTCACCGAACAGGGGAAGTGTAAGAGAAAACACCATATATTTT	CASSPNRGSVRENTIYF
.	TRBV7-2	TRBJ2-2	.	TGTGCCAGCAGTTACTCTGACTGGGAGCTGTTTTTT	CASSYSDWELFF
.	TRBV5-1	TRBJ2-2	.	TGCGCCAGCAGTCAATTTTGGAGGGGCACCGGGGAGCTGTTTTTT	CASSQFWRGTGELFF
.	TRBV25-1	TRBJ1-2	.	TGTGCCAGCAGTGGATACGACAGCAATAACTATGGCTACACCTTC	CASSGYDSNNYGYTF
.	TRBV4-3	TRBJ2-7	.	TGCGCCAGCAGCCAAGACCCCAGCGGTACTAAGTACTTC	CASSQDPSGTKYF
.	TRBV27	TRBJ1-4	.	TGTGCCAGCAGTTTATTTGCAGGTGCAACTAATGAAAAACTGTTTTTT	CASSLFAGATNEKLFF
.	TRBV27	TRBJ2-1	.	TGTGCCAGCACCTTCGGGGGATCCTACAATGAGCAGTTCTTC	CASTFGGSYNEQFF
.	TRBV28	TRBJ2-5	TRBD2	TGTGCCAGCAGTTTACAGAGGGGAGGGAGGGGAGAGACCCAGTACTTC	CASSLQRGGRGETQYF
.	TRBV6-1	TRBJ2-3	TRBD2	TGTGCCAGCAGTGCCCGACTAGCGGGGGTGATAGATACGCAGTATTTT	CASSARLAGVIDTQYF
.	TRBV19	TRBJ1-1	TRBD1	TGTGCCAGTAGACTTGACAGGGTGGGGATGAACACTGAAGCTTTCTTT	CASRLDRVGMNTEAFF
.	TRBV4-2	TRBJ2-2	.	TGTGCCAGCAGCCCGTTAATCGGGAACACCGGGGAGCTGTTTTTT	CASSPLIGNTGELFF
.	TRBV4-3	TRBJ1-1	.	TGCGCCAGCAGCCAAGGACGGGAGCTGAACACTGAAGCTTTCTTT	CASSQGRELNTEAFF
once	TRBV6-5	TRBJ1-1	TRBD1	TGTGCCAGCAGTTACATTGGGACAGGGGGCACTGAAGCTTTCTTT	CASSYIGTGGTEAFF
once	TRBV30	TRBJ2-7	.	TGTGCCTGGAGTGTACCCGGGGTACCCACCGCCTACTCCTACGAGCAGTACTTC	CAWSVPGVPTAYSYEQYF
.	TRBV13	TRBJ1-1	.	TGTGCCAGCAGCTACCGGGGAGGGATGAACACTGAAGCTTTCTTT	CASSYRGGMNTEAFF
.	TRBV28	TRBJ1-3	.	TGTGCCAGCAGCCCCTGGTTGACTCCTGGAAACACCATATATTTT	CASSPWLTPGNTIYF
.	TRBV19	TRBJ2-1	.	TGTGCCAGTAGTAACTTATCCGGTCCTTCCTACAATGAGCAGTTCTTC	CASSNLSGPSYNEQFF
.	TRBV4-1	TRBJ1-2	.	TGCGCCAGCAGCTATCTAGGGGGGGAAGGCTACACCTTC	CASSYLGGEGYTF
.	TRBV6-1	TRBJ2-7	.	TGTGCCAGCAGTGAAAGCGGGCGCTCCTACGAGCAGTACTTC	CASSESGRSYEQYF
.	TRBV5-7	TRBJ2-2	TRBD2	TGTGCCAGCAGCTGGGGGCTAGCGGGAGGAGGAACCGGGGAGCTGTTTTTT	CASSWGLAGGGTGELFF
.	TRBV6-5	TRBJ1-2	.	TGTGCCAGCAGTGGGACATTCCCGAACTATGGCTACACCTTC	CASSGTFPNYGYTF
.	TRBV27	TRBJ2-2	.	TGTGCCAGCAAGGTCTCCGGGACACCGTTCACCGGGGAGCTGTTTTTT	CASKVSGTPFTGELFF